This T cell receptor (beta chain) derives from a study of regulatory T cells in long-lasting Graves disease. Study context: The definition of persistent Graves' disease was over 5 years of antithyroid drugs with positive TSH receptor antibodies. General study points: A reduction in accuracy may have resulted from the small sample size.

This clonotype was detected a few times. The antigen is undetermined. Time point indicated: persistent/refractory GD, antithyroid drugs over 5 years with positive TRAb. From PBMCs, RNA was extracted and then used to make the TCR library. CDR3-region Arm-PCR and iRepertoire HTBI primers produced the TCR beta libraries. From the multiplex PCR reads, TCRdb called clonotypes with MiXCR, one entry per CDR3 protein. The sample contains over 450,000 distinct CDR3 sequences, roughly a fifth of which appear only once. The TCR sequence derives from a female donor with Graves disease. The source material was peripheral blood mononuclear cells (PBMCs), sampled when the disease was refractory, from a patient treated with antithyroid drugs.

The CDR3 coding sequence is TGTGCCAGCAGCGCTCCTGGGTTTCCGGCCGAGCAGTACTTC. It encodes CASSAPGFPAEQYF. The V and J genes are TRBV9 and TRBJ2-7; D not certain. The germline CDR1 and CDR2 sequences are SGDLS and YYNGEE. The CDR3 contains 14 residues. V was clipped by 3 bases and J by 6 bases, with 16 bases between them.